This TCR beta chain was sequenced in a study of CD8+CD57+ T cells in acquired aplastic anemia. Worth noting for this clonotype: The target antigen is unknown.

Patients selected for sequencing had displayed CD8+CD57+ cell expansion by flow cytometry. The germline CDR1 and CDR2 sequences are MNHNY and SVGAGI (reference sequence). This CDR3 is built from 14 residues. Trimming shortened V by 5 bases and J by 5 bases, and 10 bases separated the two germline ends. Genomic DNA templated the TCR beta VDJ and CDR3 profiling. TCRdb itself ran the reads through MiXCR, one entry per CDR3 protein. The sample gives approximately 150,000 distinct CDR3 sequences, 71% of which show up once; 35% to 50% is in the top ten. Regarding the study as a whole: Simpson's diversity of CD8+ cells was not significantly different in patients compared with controls.

Sequencing input: sorted CD4+, CD8+, or CD8+CD57+ T cells (not recorded which) from PBMCs. This clonotype was obtained from a human donor with aplastic anemia. The rearrangement links TRBV6-6 to TRBJ1-6; D is undetermined. The CDR3 here is CASSAWVDNSPLHF. The CDR3 DNA follows: TGTGCCAGCAGTGCCTGGGTCGATAATTCACCCCTCCACTTT.